This section outlines one T cell receptor beta chain sequence together with its context. These data belong to a study of CD8+ T cells in alopecia areata. Isolated RNA was reverse transcribed into cDNA used as the sequencing template. The assay was immunoSEQ multiplex PCR, and TCRdb's table has in-frame clones only and misses some. The table lists under 200,000 clones, about three fifths of them singletons. Treatment defined: oral pan-JAK inhibitor, 5-10 mg twice daily. Trimming took off 3 bases at V and 5 bases at J, with 4 bases between the two ends. This CDR3 is 11 amino acids long. Per the germline V gene, CDR1 is DFQATT and CDR2 is SNEGSKA (reference sequence).

The sequence was obtained from a human donor with alopecia areata. The sequenced sample was CD4+ T cells sorted from blood, obtained at week 4, from a patient treated with tofacitinib. The V and J genes are TRBV20-1 and TRBJ2-2; D is undetermined. The CDR3 DNA sequence: TGCAGTGCTAGCGTAACCGGGGAGCTGTTTTTT. It codes for CSASVTGELFF.